The rows below give T cell receptor beta chains drawn from one sample of a study of response to subunit inactivated influenza vaccine. TCRdb passed the RT-PCR reads through MiXCR, listing each CDR3 protein once. The sample lists 650,000 to 850,000 distinct CDR3 sequences, about 15% occurring once. The material was PBMCs from blood, obtained 14 days before vaccination. These TCRs come from a man aged 50 or older who received an inactivated influenza vaccine. Each CDR3 is given with its conserved first and last residue. The D gene is left open where the match is weak. Some rows mark clone size as missing; the rest say once, few, many or name a class of expanded clone.

V gene	clone size	J gene	D gene	CDR3 protein	CDR3 DNA
TRBV5-6	NA	TRBJ1-3	NA	CASSGRTRDTIYF	TGTGCCAGCAGCGGGAGAACAAGGGACACCATATATTTT
TRBV7-2	many	TRBJ2-3	TRBD1	CASSLRQGASDTQYF	TGTGCCAGCAGCTTAAGACAGGGGGCCTCAGATACGCAGTATTTT
TRBV6-1	few	TRBJ2-3	NA	CASSPGGPLPQYF	TGTGCCAGCAGTCCCGGGGGGCCTCTCCCGCAGTATTTT
TRBV4-2	NA	TRBJ2-3	NA	CASSQYHSTDTQYF	TGTGCCAGCAGCCAGTATCACAGCACAGATACGCAGTATTTT
TRBV20-1	NA	TRBJ2-3	TRBD1	CSAYTGVGRDTQYF	TGCAGTGCTTATACAGGGGTCGGCAGAGATACGCAGTATTTT
TRBV28	few	TRBJ1-5	NA	CASSLPYSNQPQHF	TGTGCCAGCAGTTTACCATATAGCAATCAGCCCCAGCATTTT
TRBV7-7	many	TRBJ2-3	NA	CASSPGLSSSTDTQYF	TGTGCCAGCAGCCCAGGTCTGAGTTCTAGCACAGATACGCAGTATTTT
TRBV24-1	few	TRBJ2-3	TRBD2	CATAKGTTEAQYF	TGTGCCACCGCTAAAGGGACTACCGAGGCGCAGTATTTT
TRBV6-5	few	TRBJ1-3	TRBD1	CASSYSGTGVGNTIYF	TGTGCCAGCAGTTACTCGGGGACAGGGGTTGGAAACACCATATATTTT
TRBV5-1	few	TRBJ2-7	TRBD2	CASSLEIAGGFSYEQYF	TGCGCCAGCAGCTTGGAAATAGCGGGAGGGTTTTCCTACGAGCAGTACTTC
TRBV7-2	NA	TRBJ2-4	TRBD2	CASSFVAGGGGGNIQYF	TGTGCCAGCAGCTTTGTTGCGGGAGGGGGAGGGGGAAACATTCAGTACTTC
TRBV10-3	few	TRBJ1-5	NA	CAISEEAQTGQPQHF	TGTGCCATCAGTGAGGAAGCCCAAACCGGTCAGCCCCAGCATTTT
TRBV5-6	many	TRBJ2-7	NA	CASSSGTGGHEQYF	TGTGCCAGCAGCTCGGGTACCGGGGGCCACGAGCAGTACTTC
TRBV7-2	NA	TRBJ1-4	NA	CASSRGGTNEKLFF	TGTGCCAGCAGCAGGGGCGGGACTAATGAAAAACTGTTTTTT
TRBV6-5	NA	TRBJ2-6	NA	CASSYVDSGANVLTF	TGTGCCAGCAGTTACGTTGACTCTGGGGCCAACGTCCTGACTTTC
TRBV20-1	few	TRBJ2-7	NA	CSARRQDYEQYF	TGCAGTGCTAGAAGACAAGACTACGAGCAGTACTTC
TRBV4-2	many	TRBJ2-7	TRBD1	CASSQDSTGGLEQYF	TGTGCCAGCAGCCAAGATTCGACAGGGGGCCTCGAGCAGTACTTC
TRBV24-1	few	TRBJ2-5	TRBD2	CATSGGTSGDQETQYF	TGTGCCACCAGTGGGGGGACTAGCGGGGACCAAGAGACCCAGTACTTC
TRBV5-6	NA	TRBJ2-2	TRBD1	CASYLTGGASGELFF	TGTGCCAGCTACCTAACAGGGGGCGCGAGCGGGGAGCTGTTTTTT
TRBV7-2	many	TRBJ2-1	NA	CASSLSLGLGEQFF	TGTGCCAGCAGCTTATCACTGGGACTGGGTGAGCAGTTCTTC
TRBV12-3/TRBV12-4	NA	TRBJ2-1	NA	CASSLVVDEQFF	TGTGCCAGCAGTTTAGTCGTCGATGAGCAGTTCTTC
TRBV29-1	few	TRBJ2-5	TRBD1	CSVDYATGGEETQYF	TGCAGCGTTGACTATGCGACAGGGGGCGAGGAGACCCAGTACTTC
TRBV3-1	NA	TRBJ2-7	NA	CASSLGTRGEQYF	TGTGCCAGCAGCCTGGGGACGCGAGGCGAGCAGTACTTC
TRBV12-3/TRBV12-4	many	TRBJ2-5	NA	CASSLRDHQETQYF	TGTGCCAGCAGTTTACGAGACCACCAAGAGACCCAGTACTTC
TRBV7-2	NA	TRBJ2-3	TRBD2	CASSSRREGSTDTQYF	TGTGCCAGCAGCTCCCGCCGGGAGGGAAGCACAGATACGCAGTATTTT
TRBV12-3/TRBV12-4	few	TRBJ2-1	NA	CASSWRDEQFF	TGTGCCAGCAGTTGGAGGGATGAGCAGTTCTTC
TRBV20-1	many	TRBJ2-1	NA	CSASRGSSYNEQFF	TGCAGTGCTAGTCGGGGGAGCTCCTACAATGAGCAGTTCTTC
TRBV12-3/TRBV12-4	few	TRBJ2-7	NA	CASNNRKGAPNEQYF	TGTGCCAGCAATAACAGAAAGGGAGCTCCAAACGAGCAGTACTTC
TRBV2	NA	TRBJ2-7	NA	CASSDRQVSYEQYF	TGTGCCAGCAGTGACAGACAGGTATCCTACGAGCAGTACTTC
TRBV11-2	many	TRBJ1-6	TRBD1	CASSRQGESYNSPLHF	TGTGCCAGCAGCCGACAGGGAGAGTCCTATAATTCACCCCTCCACTTT